This record concerns one T cell receptor (beta chain) sequence. This sample is part of a study of graft-versus-host responses after intestinal transplantation. Repertoires were generated with immunoSEQ multiplex PCR, while TCRdb's copy carries only in-frame clones and drops some. The sample consists of tens of thousands of clones, 70% to 90% of them appearing once. The CDR3 runs to 13 residues. Per the germline V gene, CDR1 is SGHVS and CDR2 is FQNEAQ. V gave up 5 bases and J gave up 4 bases, with 12 bases separating them. The specimen was PBMCs, collected about 15 months after intestinal transplantation. The receptor was isolated from a human patient who received an intestinal transplant, so some T cells may come from the graft donor. V gene TRBV7-8 combines with J gene TRBJ2-7; D gene ambiguous. The DNA for the CDR3 is TGTGCCAGCAGCCTTCGTGGTCCGTACGAGCAGTACTTC. It is translated as CASSLRGPYEQYF.